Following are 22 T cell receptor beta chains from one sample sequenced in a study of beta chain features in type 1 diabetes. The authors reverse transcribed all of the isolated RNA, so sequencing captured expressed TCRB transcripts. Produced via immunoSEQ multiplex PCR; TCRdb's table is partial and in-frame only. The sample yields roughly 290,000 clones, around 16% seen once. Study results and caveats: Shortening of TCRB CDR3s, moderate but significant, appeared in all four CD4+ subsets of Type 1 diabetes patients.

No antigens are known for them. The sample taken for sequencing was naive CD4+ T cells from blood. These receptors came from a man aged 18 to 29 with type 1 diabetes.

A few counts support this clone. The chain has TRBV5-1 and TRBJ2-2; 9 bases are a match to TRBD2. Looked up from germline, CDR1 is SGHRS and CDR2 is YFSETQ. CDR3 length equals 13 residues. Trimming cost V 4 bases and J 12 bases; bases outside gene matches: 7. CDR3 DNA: TGCGCCAGCAGCCCGCTTAGCGGGAGTAAGCTGTTTTTT. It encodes CASSPLSGSKLFF.

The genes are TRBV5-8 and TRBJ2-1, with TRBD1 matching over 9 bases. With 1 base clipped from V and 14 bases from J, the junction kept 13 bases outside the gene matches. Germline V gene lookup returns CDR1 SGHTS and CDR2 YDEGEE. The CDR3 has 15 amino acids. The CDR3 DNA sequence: TGTGCCAGCAGCTTGACAGGACAGGGGCCTTATGTGAAGTTCTTC. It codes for CASSLTGQGPYVKFF.

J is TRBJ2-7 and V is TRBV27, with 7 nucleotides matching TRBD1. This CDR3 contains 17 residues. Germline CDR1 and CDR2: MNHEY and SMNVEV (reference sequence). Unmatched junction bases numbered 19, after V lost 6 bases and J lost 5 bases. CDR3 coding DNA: TGTGCCAGCAGGCCCCCCGCCTGGGACAGACGGGCCGACGAGCAGTACTTC. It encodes CASRPPAWDRRADEQYF.

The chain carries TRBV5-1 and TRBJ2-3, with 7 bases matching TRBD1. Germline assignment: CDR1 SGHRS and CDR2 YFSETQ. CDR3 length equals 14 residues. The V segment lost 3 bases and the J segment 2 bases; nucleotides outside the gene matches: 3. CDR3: CASSSGQNTDTQYF. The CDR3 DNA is TGCGCCAGCAGCTCGGGACAGAACACAGATACGCAGTATTTT.

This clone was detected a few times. This chain's CDR3 is CASSIRGLSADTQYF. The CDR3 DNA reads as TGTGCCAGCAGTATCAGGGGGCTCAGCGCAGATACGCAGTATTTT. This chain joins TRBV7-9 and TRBJ2-3; 8 positions match TRBD1. J was trimmed by 4 bases and V by 6 bases; bases with no gene match: 9. The germline CDR1 and CDR2 sequences are SEHNR and FQNEAQ (reference sequence). The CDR3 runs to 15 residues.

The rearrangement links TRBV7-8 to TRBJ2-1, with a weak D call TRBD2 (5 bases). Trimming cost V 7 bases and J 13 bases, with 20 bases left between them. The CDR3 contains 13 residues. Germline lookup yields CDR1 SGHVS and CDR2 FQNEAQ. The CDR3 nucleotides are TGTGCCAGCAAGGTTTTGGACTCGATTCATCAGTTCTTC. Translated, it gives CASKVLDSIHQFF.

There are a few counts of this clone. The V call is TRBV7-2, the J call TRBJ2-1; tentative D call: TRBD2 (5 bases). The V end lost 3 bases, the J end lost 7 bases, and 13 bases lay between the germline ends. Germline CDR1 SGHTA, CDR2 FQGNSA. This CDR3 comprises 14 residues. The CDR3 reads CASSFLLLGNEQFF. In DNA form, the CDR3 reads TGTGCCAGCAGCTTCCTACTACTAGGGAATGAGCAGTTCTTC.

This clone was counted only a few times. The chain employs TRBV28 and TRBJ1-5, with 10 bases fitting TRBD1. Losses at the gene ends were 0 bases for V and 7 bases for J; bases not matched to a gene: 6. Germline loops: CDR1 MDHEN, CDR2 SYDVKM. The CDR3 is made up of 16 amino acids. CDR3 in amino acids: CASSLWTWTGGQPQHF. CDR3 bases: TGTGCCAGCAGTTTATGGACCTGGACAGGGGGGCAGCCCCAGCATTTT. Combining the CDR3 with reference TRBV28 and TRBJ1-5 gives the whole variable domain DVKVTQSSRYLVKRTGEKVFLECVQDMDHENMFWYRQDPGLGLRLIYFSYDVKMKEKGDIPEGYSVSREKKERFSLILESASTNQTSMYLCASSLWTWTGGQPQHFGDGTRLSIL.

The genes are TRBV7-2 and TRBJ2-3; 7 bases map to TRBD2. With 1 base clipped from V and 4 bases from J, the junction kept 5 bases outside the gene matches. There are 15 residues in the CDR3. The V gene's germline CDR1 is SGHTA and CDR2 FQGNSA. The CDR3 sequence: CASSLVGGDADTQYF. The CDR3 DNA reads TGTGCCAGCAGCTTAGTGGGAGGGGACGCAGATACGCAGTATTTT.

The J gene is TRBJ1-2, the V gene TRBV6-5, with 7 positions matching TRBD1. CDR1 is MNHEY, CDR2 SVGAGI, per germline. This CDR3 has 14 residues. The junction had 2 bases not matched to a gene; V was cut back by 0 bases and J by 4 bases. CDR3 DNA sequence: TGTGCCAGCAGTTACTCTAGGGGGCTCTATGGCTACACCTTC. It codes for CASSYSRGLYGYTF.

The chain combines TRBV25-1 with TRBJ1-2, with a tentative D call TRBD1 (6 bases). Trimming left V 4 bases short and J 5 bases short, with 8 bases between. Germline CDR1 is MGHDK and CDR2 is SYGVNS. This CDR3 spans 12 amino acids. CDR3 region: CASSAGTYGYTF. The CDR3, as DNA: TGTGCCAGCAGTGCCGGGACATATGGCTACACCTTC.

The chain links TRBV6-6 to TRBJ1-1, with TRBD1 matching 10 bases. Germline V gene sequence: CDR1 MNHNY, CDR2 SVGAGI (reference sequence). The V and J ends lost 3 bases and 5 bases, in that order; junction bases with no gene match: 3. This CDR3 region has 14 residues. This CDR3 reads CASSYGTGETEAFF. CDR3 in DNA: TGTGCCAGCAGTTATGGGACAGGGGAGACTGAAGCTTTCTTT.

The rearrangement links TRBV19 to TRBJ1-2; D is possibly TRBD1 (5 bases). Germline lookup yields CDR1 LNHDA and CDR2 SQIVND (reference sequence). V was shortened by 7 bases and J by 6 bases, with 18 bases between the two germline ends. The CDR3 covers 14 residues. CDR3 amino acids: CASTVGRAFDGYTF. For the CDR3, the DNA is TGTGCCAGTACTGTAGGCAGGGCCTTCGATGGCTACACCTTC. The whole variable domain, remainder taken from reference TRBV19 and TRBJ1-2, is DGGITQSPKYLFRKEGQNVTLSCEQNLNHDAMYWYRQDPGQGLRLIYYSQIVNDFQKGDIAEGYSVSREKKESFPLTVTSAQKNPTAFYLCASTVGRAFDGYTFGSGTRLTVV.

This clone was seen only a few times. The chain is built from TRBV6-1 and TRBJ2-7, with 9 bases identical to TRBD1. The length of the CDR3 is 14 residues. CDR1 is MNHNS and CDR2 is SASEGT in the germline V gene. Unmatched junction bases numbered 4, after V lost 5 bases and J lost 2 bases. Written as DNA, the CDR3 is TGTGCCAGCAGTACCGGGACAGGGACCTACGAGCAGTACTTC. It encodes CASSTGTGTYEQYF.

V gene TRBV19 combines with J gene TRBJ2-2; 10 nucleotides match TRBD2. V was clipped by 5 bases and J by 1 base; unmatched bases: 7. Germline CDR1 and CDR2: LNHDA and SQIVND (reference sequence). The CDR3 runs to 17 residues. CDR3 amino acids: CASSLRRTSGNTGELFF. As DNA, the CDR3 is TGTGCCAGTAGTCTACGCCGGACTAGCGGGAACACCGGGGAGCTGTTTTTT. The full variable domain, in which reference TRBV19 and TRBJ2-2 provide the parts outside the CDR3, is DGGITQSPKYLFRKEGQNVTLSCEQNLNHDAMYWYRQDPGQGLRLIYYSQIVNDFQKGDIAEGYSVSREKKESFPLTVTSAQKNPTAFYLCASSLRRTSGNTGELFFGEGSRLTVL.

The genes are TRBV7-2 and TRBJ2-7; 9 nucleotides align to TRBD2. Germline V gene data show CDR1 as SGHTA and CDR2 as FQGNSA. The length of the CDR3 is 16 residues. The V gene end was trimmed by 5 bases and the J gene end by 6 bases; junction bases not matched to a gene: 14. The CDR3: CASSPPGAGGSREQYF. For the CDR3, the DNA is TGTGCCAGCAGCCCCCCCGGAGCGGGAGGCTCTCGCGAGCAGTACTTC. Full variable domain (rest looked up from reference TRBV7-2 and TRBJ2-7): GAGVSQSPSNKVTEKGKDVELRCDPISGHTALYWYRQSLGQGLEFLIYFQGNSAPDKSGLPSDRFSAERTGGSVSTLTIQRTQQEDSAVYLCASSPPGAGGSREQYFGPGTRLTVT.

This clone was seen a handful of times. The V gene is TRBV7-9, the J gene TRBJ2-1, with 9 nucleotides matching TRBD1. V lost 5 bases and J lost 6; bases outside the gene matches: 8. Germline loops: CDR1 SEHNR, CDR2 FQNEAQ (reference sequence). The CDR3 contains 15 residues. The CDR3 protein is CASSRLGTGPNEQFF. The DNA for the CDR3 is TGTGCCAGCAGCCGCCTAGGGACAGGGCCCAATGAGCAGTTCTTC.

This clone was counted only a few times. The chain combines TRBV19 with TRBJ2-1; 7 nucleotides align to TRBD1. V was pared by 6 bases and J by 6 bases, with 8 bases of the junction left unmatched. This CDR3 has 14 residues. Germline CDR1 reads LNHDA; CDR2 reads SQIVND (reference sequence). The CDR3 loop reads CASRMTGSGNEQFF. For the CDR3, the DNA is TGTGCCAGTAGGATGACAGGGTCGGGCAATGAGCAGTTCTTC. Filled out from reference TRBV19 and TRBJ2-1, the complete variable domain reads DGGITQSPKYLFRKEGQNVTLSCEQNLNHDAMYWYRQDPGQGLRLIYYSQIVNDFQKGDIAEGYSVSREKKESFPLTVTSAQKNPTAFYLCASRMTGSGNEQFFGPGTRLTVL.

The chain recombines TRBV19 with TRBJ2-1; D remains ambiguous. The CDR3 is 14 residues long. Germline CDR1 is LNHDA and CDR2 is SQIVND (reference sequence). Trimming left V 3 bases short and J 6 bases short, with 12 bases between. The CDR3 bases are TGTGCCAGTAGTATCCGAGACCCGGGCAATGAGCAGTTCTTC. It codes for CASSIRDPGNEQFF.

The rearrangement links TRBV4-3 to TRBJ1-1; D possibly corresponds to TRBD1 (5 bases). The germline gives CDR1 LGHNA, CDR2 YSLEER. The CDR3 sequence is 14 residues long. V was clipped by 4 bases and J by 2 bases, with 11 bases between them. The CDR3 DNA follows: TGCGCCAGCAGCCCTGCCCAGGGTAACACTGAAGCTTTCTTT. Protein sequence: CASSPAQGNTEAFF.

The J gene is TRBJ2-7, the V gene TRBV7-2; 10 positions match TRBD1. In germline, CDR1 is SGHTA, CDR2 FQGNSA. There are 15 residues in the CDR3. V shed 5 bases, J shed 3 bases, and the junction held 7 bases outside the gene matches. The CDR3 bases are TGTGCCAGCAGCCCGGACAGGGGGATAGTCTACGAGCAGTACTTC. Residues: CASSPDRGIVYEQYF.

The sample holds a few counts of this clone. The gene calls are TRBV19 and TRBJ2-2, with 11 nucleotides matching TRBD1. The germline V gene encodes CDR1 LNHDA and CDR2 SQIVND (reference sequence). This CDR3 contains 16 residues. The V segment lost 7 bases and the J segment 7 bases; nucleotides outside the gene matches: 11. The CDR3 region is CASMPPPGQGDGELFF. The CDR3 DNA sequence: TGTGCCAGTATGCCCCCACCGGGACAGGGGGACGGGGAGCTGTTTTTT.